The clone carrying this TCR beta chain occurred a few times. Antigen: not known. This specimen comes from a study of breast tumors, draining lymph nodes, adjacent tissues. Findings of the study overall: Findings are consistent with lymph node origin and intratumoral expansion of most tumor T cells. Compared with lymph nodes, tumors were less diverse; compared with nontumor tissue, more.

Breast cancer patients provided tissue from their axillary draining lymph nodes. One entry per CDR3 protein results from TCRdb running MiXCR on the multiplex PCR reads. The repertoire includes 180,000 or so distinct CDR3 sequences, 30% to 40% of them detected once, and approximately 4.3% sits in the top ten. The CDR3 covers 14 residues. Germline V gene sequence: CDR1 MNHEY, CDR2 SVGEGT. Deletions cut 6 bases from V and 5 bases from J, with 14 bases between. Sequencing was carried out using axillary lymph node tissue. The V call is TRBV6-2 or TRBV6-3, the J call TRBJ1-3; D is undetermined. This sequence was found in a female donor with breast cancer. Some clones in this sample may be carry-over from other donors' samples. The CDR3 nucleotides are TGTGCCAGCAGCCCGGCCGGCAACCGAAACACCATATATTTT. It yields the protein CASSPAGNRNTIYF.